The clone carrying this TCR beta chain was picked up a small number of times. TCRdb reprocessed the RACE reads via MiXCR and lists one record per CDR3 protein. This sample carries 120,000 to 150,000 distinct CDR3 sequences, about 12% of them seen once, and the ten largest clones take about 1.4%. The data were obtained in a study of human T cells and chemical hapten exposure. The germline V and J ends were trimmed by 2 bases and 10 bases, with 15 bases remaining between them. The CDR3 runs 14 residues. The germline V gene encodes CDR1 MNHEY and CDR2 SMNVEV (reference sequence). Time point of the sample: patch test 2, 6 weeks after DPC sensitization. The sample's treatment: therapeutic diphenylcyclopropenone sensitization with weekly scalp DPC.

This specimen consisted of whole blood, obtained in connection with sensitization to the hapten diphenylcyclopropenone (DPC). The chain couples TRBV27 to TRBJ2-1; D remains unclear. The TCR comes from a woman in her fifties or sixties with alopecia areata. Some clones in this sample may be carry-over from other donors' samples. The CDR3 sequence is CASSLRLGPREQFF. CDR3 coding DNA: TGTGCCAGCAGTTTACGGCTAGGGCCTAGGGAGCAGTTCTTC.